This T cell receptor beta chain stems from a study of radiotherapy plus CTLA-4 blockade in lung cancer (dated by TCRdb to about 2018). Study-level background: Objective responses were observed in 18% of enrolled patients, and disease control was achieved in 31%.

What the research found in general, with its limitations: The strongest predictors of response, as reported, were early dynamic changes in blood T cell clones along with a rise in serum interferon-beta after radiation. After treatment with radiotherapy and ipilimumab, TCR clones that came from tumors expanded in the peripheral blood.

Regarding this clone: There is no known antigen for this receptor. No much larger clonotype is one base removed from it; base qualities were not supplied.

The method behind the library was the immunoSEQ multiplex PCR assay. The clones in this table, taken by TCRdb from immuneACCESS, are in-frame only. Not every clone is retained; where verified, under half of the shortfall comes from an unresolved V gene, and the cause of the rest is unknown. The sample table lists approximately 75,000 clones, about 80% of them with a count of one. In total, the top ten clones hold around 7.1% of the sample. The germline V end is reduced by 2 bases and the J end by 7 bases; junction bases left unmatched: 4. The germline V gene (reference sequence) supplies CDR1 SGHNT and CDR2 YYREEE. The CDR3 measures 13 amino acids from cysteine to phenylalanine. CDR3 DNA is the only sequence kept; it has 39 bases, read in frame from the first base. In this study, focal radiation therapy paired with CTLA-4 blockade (ipilimumab) was tested in patients who had chemo-refractory metastatic non-small-cell lung cancer.

The sequence is built from TRBV5-4 and TRBJ1-2; 8 junctional bases match TRBD1. The sequence was obtained from a human donor with non-small cell lung cancer who had a complete response to radiotherapy plus ipilimumab. Sequences were derived from peripheral blood, sampled from a patient treated with radiotherapy plus ipilimumab. The CDR3 region reads CASSFDRGLGYTF. The DNA reads TGTGCCAGCAGCTTTGACAGGGGACTTGGCTACACCTTC.